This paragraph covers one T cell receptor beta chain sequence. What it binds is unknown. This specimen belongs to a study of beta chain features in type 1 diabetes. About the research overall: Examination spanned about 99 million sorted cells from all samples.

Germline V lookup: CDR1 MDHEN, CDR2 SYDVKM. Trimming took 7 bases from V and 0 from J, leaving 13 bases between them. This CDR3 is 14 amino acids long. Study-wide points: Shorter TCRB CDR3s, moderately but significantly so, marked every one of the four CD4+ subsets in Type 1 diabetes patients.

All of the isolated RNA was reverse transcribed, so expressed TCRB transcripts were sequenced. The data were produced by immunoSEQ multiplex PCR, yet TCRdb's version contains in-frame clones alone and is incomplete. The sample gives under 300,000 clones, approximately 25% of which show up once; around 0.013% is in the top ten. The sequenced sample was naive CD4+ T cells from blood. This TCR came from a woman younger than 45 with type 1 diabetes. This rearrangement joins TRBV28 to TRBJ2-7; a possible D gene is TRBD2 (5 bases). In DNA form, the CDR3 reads TGTGCCAGCACCCAAGCGGACCCCTCCTACGAGCAGTACTTC. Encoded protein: CASTQADPSYEQYF.